One sample yielded the 25 T cell receptor beta chains listed below, sequenced in a study of T cell responses to AZD1222 COVID-19 vaccine. The data were produced by immunoSEQ multiplex PCR, yet TCRdb's version contains in-frame clones alone and is incomplete. Of over 70,000 clones listed, 88% are singletons. Sequencing was performed on peripheral blood, taken on day 0 of AZD1222 vaccination. The receptors come from an adult in good health.

This clone has a single count. V is TRBV2 and J is TRBJ1-2; D is unresolved. The germline CDR1 and CDR2 sequences are SNHLY and FYNNEI. The CDR3 is 12 amino acids. V was shortened by 2 bases and J by 4 bases, with 5 bases between the two germline ends. The CDR3 nucleotides read TGTGCCAGCAGTGAAATATCCTATGGCTACACCTTC. It codes for CASSEISYGYTF.

The chain combines TRBV5-1 with TRBJ2-3, with D hard to call. With 0 bases removed from V and 2 bases from J, the gap between germline ends came to 10 bases. From germline, CDR1 is SGHRS and CDR2 YFSETQ. The CDR3 length is 15 residues. CDR3 in amino acids: CASSLDGIFTDTQYF. The CDR3 bases are TGCGCCAGCAGCTTGGACGGCATTTTCACAGATACGCAGTATTTT.

The chain recombines TRBV28 with TRBJ2-2, with D possibly matching TRBD2 (5 bases). The CDR3 has 16 residues. Germline V gene lookup returns CDR1 MDHEN and CDR2 SYDVKM. Trimming cost V 6 bases and J 0 bases, with 14 bases left between them. The CDR3 DNA reads TGTGCCAGCAGCCCCCATACGGGGTCGAACACCGGGGAGCTGTTTTTT. Translating it yields CASSPHTGSNTGELFF.

The chain carries TRBV4-3 and TRBJ2-1; D is possibly TRBD2 (6 bases). CDR1 and CDR2 (germline): LGHNA, YSLEER. This CDR3 comprises 16 residues. Trimming took 0 bases from V and 1 from J, leaving 10 bases between them. CDR3 nucleotides: TGCGCCAGCAGCCAAGATAATGCGGGGTCCTACAATGAGCAGTTCTTC. Protein sequence: CASSQDNAGSYNEQFF.

The chain is built from TRBV12-3 or TRBV12-4 and TRBJ1-4; 10 bases map to TRBD1. The CDR3 is made up of 13 amino acids. Germline trimming cut 10 bases from V and 8 bases from J; bases unmatched to any gene: 7. The CDR3 spells CATRQGAGEKLFF. The CDR3 nucleotides are TGTGCCACCAGACAGGGGGCTGGGGAAAAACTGTTTTTT.

This rearrangement joins TRBV18 to TRBJ2-2; D is unresolved. The CDR3 consists of 16 residues. The V end lost 1 base, the J end lost 3 bases, and 12 bases lay between the germline ends. The germline V gene has CDR1 KGHSH and CDR2 LQKENI. The DNA of the CDR3 is TGTGCCAGCTCACCACTTTTAGTTCTTCACACCGGGGAGCTGTTTTTT. It encodes CASSPLLVLHTGELFF.

The rearrangement joins TRBV6-5 to TRBJ1-2, with D hard to call. Deletions cut 2 bases from V and 4 bases from J, with 2 bases between. The germline gives CDR1 MNHEY, CDR2 SVGAGI. This CDR3 region has 11 residues. CDR3: CASSYGYGYTF. The CDR3 nucleotides are TGTGCCAGCAGTTACGGCTATGGCTACACCTTC.

This chain links TRBV5-1 with TRBJ1-4; maybe TRBD1 (5 bases). V was cut by 7 bases and J by 2 bases, with 12 bases left in between. CDR3 size: 14 residues. Germline CDR1 is SGHRS and CDR2 is YFSETQ. The CDR3 DNA reads as TGCGCCAGCGGGGCATTAAGTACTAATGAAAAACTGTTTTTT. Translation: CASGALSTNEKLFF.

This clone was seen a single time. This chain links TRBV6-4 with TRBJ1-5; D not resolved. Germline lookup yields CDR1 MRHNA and CDR2 SNTAGT. The CDR3 loop spans 16 amino acids. Trimming removed 3 bases at V and 6 bases at J, with 18 bases between. The chain's CDR3 is CASSDWGSRSVQPQHF. In DNA form, the CDR3 reads TGTGCCAGCAGTGATTGGGGATCAAGGAGCGTTCAGCCCCAGCATTTT.

This chain uses TRBV28 with TRBJ1-5; 7 nucleotides line up with TRBD1. The germline V gene encodes CDR1 MDHEN and CDR2 SYDVKM. V shed 6 bases and J 0 bases; nucleotides not matched to a gene: 20. The CDR3 loop spans 20 amino acids. CDR3 protein: CASSQALDRDPQRSNQPQHF. The CDR3 DNA reads TGTGCCAGCAGCCAAGCCCTTGACAGGGACCCTCAACGTAGCAATCAGCCCCAGCATTTT.

The rearrangement links TRBV29-1 to TRBJ2-7; possibly TRBD2 for D (6 bases). Per germline, CDR1 SQVTM and CDR2 ANQGSEA. The V gene lost 7 bases and the J gene lost 2 bases, with 21 bases spanning the gap. This CDR3 comprises 15 residues. The DNA of the CDR3 is TGCAGCGCCCTGAGGCGGGGTAGCTCAACCTACGAGCAGTACTTC. It is translated as CSALRRGSSTYEQYF.

The chain links TRBV5-1 to TRBJ1-5; a possible D gene is TRBD1 (5 bases). The length of the CDR3 is 16 residues. The germline V gene has CDR1 SGHRS and CDR2 YFSETQ. V was shortened by 0 bases and J by 0 bases, with 10 bases between the two germline ends. The CDR3 sequence is CASSLGDLNSNQPQHF. CDR3 DNA: TGCGCCAGCAGCTTGGGGGACCTCAATAGCAATCAGCCCCAGCATTTT.

The chain combines TRBV9 with TRBJ1-2; TRBD1 might be the D (5 bases). The CDR3 loop spans 14 amino acids. From germline, CDR1 is SGDLS and CDR2 YYNGEE. V shed 4 bases and J shed 5 bases, with 15 bases lying between them. In DNA, the CDR3 is TGTGCCAGCAGCCTAGGGTCAGGGTTGTATGGCTACACCTTC. Residues: CASSLGSGLYGYTF.

There are a few counts of this clone. The rearrangement links TRBV2 to TRBJ1-6, with 7 bases aligning to TRBD1. Looked up from germline, CDR1 is SNHLY and CDR2 is FYNNEI. This CDR3 is 14 amino acids long. The J segment lost 7 bases and the V segment lost 6 bases, leaving 6 bases of the junction unmatched. In nucleotides, the CDR3 is TGTGCCAGCAGCCCCCGACAGGGAAATTCACCCCTCCACTTT. Protein product: CASSPRQGNSPLHF.

The V call is TRBV19, the J call TRBJ2-7; 8 bases are a match to TRBD2. The CDR3 sequence is 14 residues long. The germline gives CDR1 LNHDA, CDR2 SQIVND (reference sequence). The V gene end was trimmed by 6 bases and the J gene end by 5 bases; junction bases not matched to a gene: 9. CDR3: CASRRSGGPHEQYF. The CDR3 DNA follows: TGTGCCAGTAGGAGGTCGGGAGGGCCCCACGAGCAGTACTTC. The entire variable domain, with the rest obtained from reference TRBV19 and TRBJ2-7, is as follows: DGGITQSPKYLFRKEGQNVTLSCEQNLNHDAMYWYRQDPGQGLRLIYYSQIVNDFQKGDIAEGYSVSREKKESFPLTVTSAQKNPTAFYLCASRRSGGPHEQYFGPGTRLTVT.

This chain joins TRBV19 and TRBJ2-5; possible D gene TRBD1, 5 bases. V shed 3 bases and J shed 5 bases, with 13 bases lying between them. This CDR3 is built from 14 residues. CDR1 and CDR2 from the germline V gene are LNHDA and SQIVND (reference sequence). CDR3 DNA: TGTGCCAGTAGTATGACAGCCCTCCGGGAGACCCAGTACTTC. It codes for CASSMTALRETQYF.

The rearrangement links TRBV7-2 to TRBJ2-1; the D gene is possibly TRBD1 (6 bases). V was clipped by 1 base and J by 4 bases, with 11 bases between them. Germline CDR1 reads SGHTA; CDR2 reads FQGNSA. The CDR3 consists of 15 residues. As DNA, the CDR3 is TGTGCCAGCAGCTTAGTTGGACAGCTTTACAATGAGCAGTTCTTC. This codes for CASSLVGQLYNEQFF.

The genes are TRBV28 and TRBJ1-5, with D perhaps TRBD1 (6 bases). Trimming removed 2 bases from V and 1 base from J, with 15 bases in between. Looked up from germline, CDR1 is MDHEN and CDR2 is SYDVKM. This CDR3 has 17 residues. CDR3 sequence: CASSLVGRGWSNQPQHF. The CDR3 DNA sequence: TGTGCCAGCAGTTTAGTCGGGAGGGGGTGGAGCAATCAGCCCCAGCATTTT.

The rearrangement links TRBV19 to TRBJ2-7; the match to TRBD2 covers 12 bases. The CDR3 spans 15 residues. Germline V gene data show CDR1 as LNHDA and CDR2 as SQIVND (reference sequence). Trimming took 4 bases from V and 2 from J; bases not matched to a gene: 3. The CDR3 protein is CASSTGLAGTYEQYF. CDR3 sequence (DNA): TGTGCCAGTAGTACCGGACTAGCGGGGACCTACGAGCAGTACTTC.

The chain couples TRBV30 to TRBJ1-3; weak D call: TRBD1 (6 bases). This CDR3 is built from 11 residues. V was clipped by 0 bases and J by 14 bases, with 11 bases between them. Germline CDR1 and CDR2: GTSNPN and SVGIG (reference sequence). The chain's CDR3 is CAWSVETGLYF. The CDR3, as DNA: TGTGCCTGGAGTGTGGAGACAGGACTATATTTT.

The V gene is TRBV19, the J gene TRBJ1-6, with TRBD1 as a possible D gene (6 bases). The CDR3 is 17 amino acids. The V gene lost 6 bases and the J gene lost 4 bases, with 19 bases spanning the gap. Germline CDR1 reads LNHDA; CDR2 reads SQIVND (reference sequence). CDR3 region: CASSPRYRGPYNSPLHF. In nucleotides, the CDR3 is TGTGCCAGTAGCCCCAGGTATCGGGGGCCATATAATTCACCCCTCCACTTT.

The J gene is TRBJ1-3, the V gene TRBV29-1; TRBD1 is a possible D gene (6 bases). CDR3 length: 13 residues. V gave up 5 bases and J gave up 2 bases, with 10 bases separating them. The V gene's germline CDR1 is SQVTM and CDR2 ANQGSEA. The CDR3 nucleotides read TGCAGCGTTTCACAGGGAGCTGGAAACACCATATATTTT. This translates into CSVSQGAGNTIYF.

This chain links TRBV9 with TRBJ2-5, with TRBD2 matching 11 bases. This CDR3 region has 16 residues. Unmatched junction bases numbered 5, after V lost 0 bases and J lost 4 bases. Germline V gene data show CDR1 as SGDLS and CDR2 as YYNGEE. CDR3 loop: CASSVDSGRARETQYF. The CDR3 DNA reads TGTGCCAGCAGCGTAGATAGCGGGAGGGCGAGAGAGACCCAGTACTTC.

This clone came up once. V and J are TRBV7-3 and TRBJ2-1, with 7 bases that match TRBD2. With V trimmed by 5 bases and J by 6 bases, 16 bases remained unmatched. Germline V gene sequence: CDR1 SGHTA, CDR2 FQGTGA. CDR3 length: 17 residues. The CDR3 region is CASSPGGRGREGNEQFF. In DNA, the CDR3 is TGTGCCAGCAGCCCTGGAGGACGCGGGAGAGAAGGCAATGAGCAGTTCTTC.

The J gene is TRBJ2-1, the V gene TRBV18, with 10 bases aligning to TRBD2. The junction had 6 bases not matched to a gene; V was cut back by 2 bases and J by 8 bases. The CDR3 is 15 residues long. CDR1 and CDR2 (germline): KGHSH, LQKENI. The CDR3 nucleotides are TGTGCCAGCTCACCAGCAGCGGGAGGGCGAGATGAGCAGTTCTTC. Translation gives CASSPAAGGRDEQFF.